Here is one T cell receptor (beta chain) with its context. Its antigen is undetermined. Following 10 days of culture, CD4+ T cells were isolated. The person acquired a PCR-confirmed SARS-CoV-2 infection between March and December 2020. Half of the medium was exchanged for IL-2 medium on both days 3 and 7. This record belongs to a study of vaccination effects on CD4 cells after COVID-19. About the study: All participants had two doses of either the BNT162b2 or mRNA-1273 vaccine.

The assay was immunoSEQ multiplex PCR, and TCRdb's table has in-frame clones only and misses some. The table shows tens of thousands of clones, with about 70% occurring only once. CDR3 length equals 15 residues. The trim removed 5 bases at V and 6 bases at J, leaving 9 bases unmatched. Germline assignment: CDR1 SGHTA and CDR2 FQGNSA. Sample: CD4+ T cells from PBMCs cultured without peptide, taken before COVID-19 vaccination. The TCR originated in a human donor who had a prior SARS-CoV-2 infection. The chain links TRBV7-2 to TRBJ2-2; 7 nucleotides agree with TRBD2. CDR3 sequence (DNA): TGTGCCAGCAGCCCTGTACGGGGAGGGGCCGGGGAGCTGTTTTTT. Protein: CASSPVRGGAGELFF.